This T cell receptor (beta chain) derives from a study of blood T cell repertoires in COVID-19. About the study: COVID-19 samples collected from the United States, Italy and Spain covered acute and convalescent phases.

Profiled with immunoSEQ multiplex PCR; TCRdb holds only in-frame clones, not every one. The sample shows about 200,000 clones, around 80% of them seen only once. This clone was found once. Sequencing was carried out using peripheral blood. This receptor was obtained from a woman of 80 years or more with acute or convalescent COVID-19.

CDR3 loop: CASSLGTSGTYEQYF. The CDR3 coding sequence is TGTGCCAGTAGTCTGGGGACTAGCGGGACCTACGAGCAGTACTTC. The chain is built from TRBV19 and TRBJ2-7; 13 bases agree with TRBD2. V shed 5 bases, J shed 2 bases, and the junction held 3 bases outside the gene matches. The length of the CDR3 is 15 residues. Germline V gene lookup returns CDR1 LNHDA and CDR2 SQIVND (reference sequence).